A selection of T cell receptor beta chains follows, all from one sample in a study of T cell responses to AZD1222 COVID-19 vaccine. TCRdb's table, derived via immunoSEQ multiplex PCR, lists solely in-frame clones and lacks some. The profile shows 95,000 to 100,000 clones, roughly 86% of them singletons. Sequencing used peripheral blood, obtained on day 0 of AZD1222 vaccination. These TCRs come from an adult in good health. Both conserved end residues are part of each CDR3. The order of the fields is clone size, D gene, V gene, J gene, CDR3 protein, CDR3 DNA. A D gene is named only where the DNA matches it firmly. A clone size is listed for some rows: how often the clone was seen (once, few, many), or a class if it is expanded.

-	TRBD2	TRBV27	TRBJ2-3	CASSLKWGTSGRAGTDTQYF	TGTGCCAGCAGTTTAAAGTGGGGGACTAGCGGGAGGGCCGGCACAGATACGCAGTATTTT
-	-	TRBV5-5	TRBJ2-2	CASSKGGPGTGELFF	TGTGCCAGCAGTAAAGGAGGGCCGGGCACCGGGGAGCTGTTTTTT
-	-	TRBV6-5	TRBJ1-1	CASARGSWARSEAFF	TGTGCCAGCGCCCGGGGGTCCTGGGCAAGATCTGAAGCTTTCTTT
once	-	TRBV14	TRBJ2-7	CASSPIMTVSTEQYF	TGTGCCAGCAGCCCGATTATGACAGTTTCCACCGAGCAGTACTTC
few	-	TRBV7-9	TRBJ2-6	CASSLVGAGANVLTF	TGTGCCAGCAGCTTAGTGGGAGCTGGGGCCAACGTCCTGACTTTC
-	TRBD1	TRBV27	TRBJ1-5	CASSSLKGQEHF	TGTGCCAGCAGTTCGCTGAAGGGACAGGAGCATTTT
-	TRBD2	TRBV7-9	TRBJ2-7	CASSGPGLAGVHEQYF	TGTGCCAGCAGCGGCCCGGGACTAGCGGGAGTCCACGAGCAGTACTTC
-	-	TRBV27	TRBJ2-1	CASSFWQVRFF	TGTGCCAGCAGTTTTTGGCAAGTTCGGTTCTTC
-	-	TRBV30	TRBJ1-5	CAWSPHSNQPQHF	TGTGCCTGGAGTCCGCATAGCAATCAGCCCCAGCATTTT
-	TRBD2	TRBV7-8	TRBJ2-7	CASSYIGTSGSGNSYEQYF	TGTGCCAGCAGCTATATCGGGACTAGCGGGAGCGGTAATTCCTACGAGCAGTACTTC
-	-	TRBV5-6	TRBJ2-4	CASSLGQSLAKNIQYF	TGTGCCAGCAGCTTGGGTCAGTCTCTAGCCAAAAACATTCAGTACTTC
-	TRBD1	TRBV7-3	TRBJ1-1	CASSLTDRDNTEAFF	TGTGCCAGCAGCTTAACGGACAGGGACAACACTGAAGCTTTCTTT
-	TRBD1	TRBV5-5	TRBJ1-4	CASSLDRAPLVGKLFF	TGTGCCAGCAGCCTTGACAGGGCCCCACTTGTGGGGAAGCTGTTTTTT
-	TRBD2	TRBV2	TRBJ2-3	CASSGAGERHTQYF	TGTGCCAGCAGTGGGGCGGGAGAACGCCATACGCAGTATTTT
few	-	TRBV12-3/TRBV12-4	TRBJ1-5	CASQALSNQPQHF	TGTGCCAGCCAGGCGCTTAGCAATCAGCCCCAGCATTTT
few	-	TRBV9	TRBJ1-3	CASSVGVSGNTIYF	TGTGCCAGCAGCGTAGGAGTCTCTGGAAACACCATATATTTT
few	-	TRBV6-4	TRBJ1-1	CASSDNSMNTEAFF	TGTGCCAGCAGTGACAACAGCATGAACACTGAAGCTTTCTTT
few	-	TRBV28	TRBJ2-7	CASSLPLWTERSSYEQYF	TGTGCCAGCAGTTTACCCCTATGGACAGAGAGATCTTCCTACGAGCAGTACTTC
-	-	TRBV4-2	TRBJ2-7	CASSQDMNSVDYEQYF	TGTGCCAGCAGCCAAGATATGAATAGCGTAGACTACGAGCAGTACTTC
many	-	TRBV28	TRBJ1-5	CASSFQGIAQHF	TGTGCCAGCAGTTTCCAGGGAATAGCCCAGCATTTT
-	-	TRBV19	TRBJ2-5	CASSSTPGQQETQYF	TGTGCCAGTAGTTCAACGCCTGGACAGCAAGAGACCCAGTACTTC
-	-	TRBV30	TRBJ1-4	CAWSRGAGEKLFF	TGTGCCTGGAGTCGGGGGGCCGGTGAAAAACTGTTTTTT
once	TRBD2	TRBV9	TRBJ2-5	CASSIAGVETQYF	TGTGCCAGCAGTATAGCGGGAGTGGAGACCCAGTACTTC
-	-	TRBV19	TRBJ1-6	CASSMGGPRNNSPLHF	TGTGCCAGTAGTATGGGGGGACCGAGGAATAATTCACCCCTCCACTTT
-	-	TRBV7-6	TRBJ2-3	CASSLLWPRNSGTDTQYF	TGTGCCAGCAGCTTGTTGTGGCCGAGAAACAGCGGGACAGATACGCAGTATTTT
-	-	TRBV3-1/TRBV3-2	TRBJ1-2	CASSQGPINYGYTF	TGTGCCAGCAGCCAGGGGCCAATTAACTATGGCTACACCTTC
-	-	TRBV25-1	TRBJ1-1	CASSEIGSAFF	TGTGCCAGCAGTGAGATTGGGAGCGCTTTCTTT
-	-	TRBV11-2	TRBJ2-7	CASSLGAGSFYEQYF	TGTGCCAGCAGCTTAGGAGCAGGGTCCTTCTACGAGCAGTACTTC
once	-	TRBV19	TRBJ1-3	CASSTASGNTIYF	TGTGCCAGTAGTACAGCCTCTGGAAACACCATATATTTT
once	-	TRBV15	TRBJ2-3	CATSRSYSTDTQYF	TGTGCCACCAGCAGGTCGTACTCCACAGATACGCAGTATTTT
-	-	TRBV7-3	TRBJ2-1	CASSLDWGDEQFF	TGTGCCAGCAGCCTCGACTGGGGCGATGAGCAGTTCTTC
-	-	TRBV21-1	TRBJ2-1	CASRILGGNEQFF	TGTGCCAGCAGGATATTGGGGGGGAATGAGCAGTTCTTC
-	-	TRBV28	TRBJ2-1	CASSSPGGRANEQFF	TGTGCCAGCAGTTCCCCCGGGGGGCGAGCTAATGAGCAGTTCTTC
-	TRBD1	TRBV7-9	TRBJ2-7	CASSLYGQGALSYEQYF	TGTGCCAGCAGCTTGTACGGACAGGGGGCTCTGTCCTACGAGCAGTACTTC
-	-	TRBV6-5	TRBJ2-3	CASLGDGDITDTQYF	TGTGCCAGCTTGGGGGATGGGGATATCACAGATACGCAGTATTTT
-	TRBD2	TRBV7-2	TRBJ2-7	CASSLGTSAYEQYF	TGTGCCAGCAGCTTAGGGACTAGCGCCTACGAGCAGTACTTC
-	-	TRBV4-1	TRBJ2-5	CASSQAGVGETQYF	TGCGCCAGCAGCCAAGCGGGAGTAGGGGAGACCCAGTACTTC
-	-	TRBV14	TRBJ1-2	CASSPSGTGGYTF	TGTGCCAGCAGCCCCTCAGGGACGGGAGGCTACACCTTC
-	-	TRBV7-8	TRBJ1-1	CASSLEYQGRTEAFF	TGTGCCAGCAGCTTAGAATATCAGGGAAGAACTGAAGCTTTCTTT
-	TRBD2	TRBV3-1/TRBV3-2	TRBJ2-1	CASSQFSGRLTNEQFF	TGTGCCAGCAGCCAATTTAGCGGGAGGTTAACAAATGAGCAGTTCTTC
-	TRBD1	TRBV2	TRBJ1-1	CASSDVGTGNTEAFF	TGTGCCAGCAGTGACGTGGGGACAGGGAACACTGAAGCTTTCTTT
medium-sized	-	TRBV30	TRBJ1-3	CAWRASGNTIYF	TGTGCCTGGCGAGCCTCTGGAAACACCATATATTTT
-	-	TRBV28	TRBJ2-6	CASRYNGYSGANVLTF	TGTGCCAGCAGGTATAACGGGTACTCTGGGGCCAACGTCCTGACTTTC
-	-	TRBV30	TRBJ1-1	CAWSAVGEAFF	TGTGCCTGGAGCGCAGTGGGCGAAGCTTTCTTT
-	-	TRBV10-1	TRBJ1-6	CASGRGSPLHF	TGCGCCAGCGGGAGGGGTTCACCCCTCCACTTT